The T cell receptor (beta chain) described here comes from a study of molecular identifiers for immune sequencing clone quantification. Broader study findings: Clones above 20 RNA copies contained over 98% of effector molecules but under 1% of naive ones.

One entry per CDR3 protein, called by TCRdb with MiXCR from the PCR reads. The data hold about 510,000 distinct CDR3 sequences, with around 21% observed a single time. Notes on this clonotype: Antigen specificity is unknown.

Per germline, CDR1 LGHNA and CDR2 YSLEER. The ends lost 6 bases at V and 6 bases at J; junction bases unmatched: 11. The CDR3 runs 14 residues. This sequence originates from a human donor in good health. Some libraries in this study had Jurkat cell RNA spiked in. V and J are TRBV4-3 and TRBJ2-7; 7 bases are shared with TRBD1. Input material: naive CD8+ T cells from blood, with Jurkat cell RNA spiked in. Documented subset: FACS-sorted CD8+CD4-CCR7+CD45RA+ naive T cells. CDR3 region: CASSPTGASGEQYF. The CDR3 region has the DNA TGCGCCAGCAGTCCTACAGGGGCCTCGGGCGAGCAGTACTTC.